This is a list of T cell receptor beta chains from one sample in a study of T cells in Graves' hyperthyroidism and ophthalmopathy. Via MiXCR, TCRdb re-called the multiplex PCR reads, giving one row per CDR3 protein. The sample has approximately 700,000 distinct CDR3 sequences; 16% are singletons. Input material: blood. These receptors all come from a man aged 18 to 30 with Graves' hyperthyroidism. Both conserved end residues are part of each CDR3. The D gene is left open where the match is weak. Expanded clones are given a class, and other clones once, few, many or no size at all.

clone_size: many; j_call: TRBJ2-7; v_call: TRBV12-3/TRBV12-4; cdr3_length: 14; d_call: .; cdr3_aa: CASSFQLGPYEQYF; cdr3_nt: TGTGCCAGCAGTTTCCAGCTAGGCCCCTACGAGCAGTACTTC
clone_size: .; j_call: TRBJ2-7; v_call: TRBV20-1; cdr3_length: 13; d_call: .; cdr3_aa: CSDRETSSYEQYF; cdr3_nt: TGCAGTGATAGAGAGACTAGCTCCTACGAGCAGTACTTC
clone_size: many; j_call: TRBJ2-7; v_call: TRBV12-3/TRBV12-4; cdr3_length: 14; d_call: TRBD2; cdr3_aa: CASSLTSGRNEQYF; cdr3_nt: TGTGCCAGCAGTTTGACTAGCGGGAGGAACGAGCAGTACTTC
clone_size: many; j_call: TRBJ2-5; v_call: TRBV7-9; cdr3_length: 14; d_call: .; cdr3_aa: CASSSGRSQETQYF; cdr3_nt: TGTGCCAGCAGCTCCGGACGTTCACAAGAGACCCAGTACTTC
clone_size: many; j_call: TRBJ1-5; v_call: TRBV2; cdr3_length: 15; d_call: .; cdr3_aa: CASSSLGSSNQPQHF; cdr3_nt: TGTGCCAGCAGTTCTCTGGGAAGTAGCAATCAGCCCCAGCATTTT
clone_size: many; j_call: TRBJ1-5; v_call: TRBV7-9; cdr3_length: 16; d_call: .; cdr3_aa: CASSLVPGNSNQPQHF; cdr3_nt: TGTGCCAGCAGCTTAGTTCCAGGGAATAGCAATCAGCCCCAGCATTTT
clone_size: .; j_call: TRBJ2-2; v_call: TRBV7-9; cdr3_length: 16; d_call: .; cdr3_aa: CASRPRQGQNTGELFF; cdr3_nt: TGTGCCAGCAGGCCCCGGCAGGGTCAGAACACCGGGGAGCTGTTTTTT
clone_size: .; j_call: TRBJ1-5; v_call: TRBV6-2/TRBV6-3; cdr3_length: 16; d_call: .; cdr3_aa: CASSFYRDFWNQPQHF; cdr3_nt: TGTGCCAGCAGTTTTTACAGGGACTTTTGGAATCAGCCCCAGCATTTT
clone_size: few; j_call: TRBJ2-7; v_call: TRBV7-9; cdr3_length: 14; d_call: .; cdr3_aa: CASSLAASPYEQYF; cdr3_nt: TGTGCCAGCAGCTTAGCGGCAAGTCCCTACGAGCAGTACTTC
clone_size: many; j_call: TRBJ2-7; v_call: TRBV7-8; cdr3_length: 16; d_call: TRBD1; cdr3_aa: CASSRDRGSLSYEQYF; cdr3_nt: TGTGCCAGCAGCCGAGACAGGGGGTCGCTCTCCTACGAGCAGTACTTC
clone_size: many; j_call: TRBJ2-7; v_call: TRBV28; cdr3_length: 14; d_call: .; cdr3_aa: CASSPNPGLDEQYF; cdr3_nt: TGTGCCAGCAGTCCCAACCCGGGCCTGGACGAGCAGTACTTC
clone_size: many; j_call: TRBJ2-5; v_call: TRBV29-1; cdr3_length: 16; d_call: .; cdr3_aa: CSVETLLTSYQETQYF; cdr3_nt: TGCAGCGTTGAAACTCTTCTGACATCGTACCAAGAGACCCAGTACTTC
clone_size: .; j_call: TRBJ1-5; v_call: TRBV28; cdr3_length: 15; d_call: .; cdr3_aa: CASSPRDKINQPQHF; cdr3_nt: TGTGCCAGCAGTCCCCGGGACAAAATAAATCAGCCCCAGCATTTT
clone_size: few; j_call: TRBJ2-1; v_call: TRBV3-1; cdr3_length: 17; d_call: .; cdr3_aa: CASSAPLPGNRFNEQFF; cdr3_nt: TGTGCCAGCAGCGCCCCCCTTCCGGGAAATAGGTTCAATGAGCAGTTCTTC
clone_size: few; j_call: TRBJ2-2; v_call: TRBV28; cdr3_length: 13; d_call: .; cdr3_aa: CASSQSRGGELFF; cdr3_nt: TGTGCCAGCAGTCAGAGCCGCGGCGGGGAGCTGTTTTTT
clone_size: few; j_call: TRBJ2-4; v_call: TRBV5-5; cdr3_length: 15; d_call: .; cdr3_aa: CASSPNTIAKNIQYF; cdr3_nt: TGTGCCAGCAGCCCGAACACCATAGCCAAAAACATTCAGTACTTC
clone_size: .; j_call: TRBJ2-3; v_call: TRBV5-5; cdr3_length: 12; d_call: TRBD1; cdr3_aa: CASSLQGPLGYF; cdr3_nt: TGTGCCAGCAGCTTACAGGGGCCTTTGGGGTATTTT
clone_size: many; j_call: TRBJ2-2; v_call: TRBV28; cdr3_length: 15; d_call: TRBD2; cdr3_aa: CASSYSGSDTGELFF; cdr3_nt: TGTGCCAGCAGCTATAGCGGGAGCGACACCGGGGAGCTGTTTTTT
clone_size: .; j_call: TRBJ2-7; v_call: TRBV25-1; cdr3_length: 14; d_call: .; cdr3_aa: CASSGFGGTYEQYF; cdr3_nt: TGTGCCAGCAGTGGATTCGGCGGGACCTACGAGCAGTACTTC
clone_size: many; j_call: TRBJ2-1; v_call: TRBV20-1; cdr3_length: 18; d_call: TRBD2; cdr3_aa: CSAPPSDATSGRAYEQFF; cdr3_nt: TGCAGTGCTCCGCCCTCCGACGCGACTAGCGGGAGGGCGTATGAGCAGTTCTTC